This record covers a single T cell receptor (beta chain). This entry belongs to a study of blood T cell repertoires in COVID-19. Germline V lookup: CDR1 SGHRS, CDR2 YFSETQ. The V end lost 3 bases, the J end lost 4 bases, and 13 bases lay between the germline ends. The CDR3 is 14 amino acids. Per the original methods: Reference gene primer amplification yielded estimated nucleated cell counts. Libraries were prepared by immunoSEQ multiplex PCR; TCRdb keeps only in-frame clonotypes and omits some of them. V and J calls and clone size come straight from that table; D and trimming were deduced from the DNA. The profile shows 250,000 or so clones, about 80% of them singletons.

The chain employs TRBV5-1 and TRBJ1-2; D is possibly TRBD1 (6 bases). The clonotype comes from a man aged 80 or over with acute or convalescent COVID-19. Sequenced sample: peripheral blood. CDR3 sequence: CASSSPNRAYGYTF. CDR3 coding DNA: TGCGCCAGCAGCTCCCCTAACAGGGCCTATGGCTACACCTTC.